This T cell receptor beta chain was captured in a study of monozygotic twins with inflammatory bowel disease. Study conclusions and caveats: Telling apart the different T cell subtypes was not possible. Background noise in patient repertoires may stem from differing immunosuppressive treatments. The inverse Simpson measure of TCRbeta diversity was lower in IBD patients than in healthy co-twins.

After re-calling the 5' RACE reads, TCRdb lists one entry per CDR3 protein, DNA absent. In total, the table holds 150,000 to 200,000 distinct CDR3 sequences. In regard to this clonotype: Its cognate antigen is unknown.

There are 12 residues in the CDR3. Germline CDR1 and CDR2: SQVTM and ANQGSEA. The source is a human donor with ulcerative colitis or Crohn's disease, or a healthy co-twin of an affected twin (not recorded which). The sequencing input was blood. The gene calls are TRBV29-1 and TRBJ2-7. The CDR3 is CSAVDLEYEQYF.